The TCR beta chain described here comes from a study of T cell changes during pregnancy in multiple sclerosis. The CDR3 totals 15 residues. With 3 bases clipped from V and 4 bases from J, the junction kept 5 bases outside the gene matches. The V gene's germline CDR1 is LNHDA and CDR2 SQIVND (reference sequence). Assay: immunoSEQ multiplex PCR; the TCRdb copy retains only in-frame clones and omits some. The sample lists under 40,000 clones; roughly nine tenths were seen once. The gene calls are TRBV19 and TRBJ2-7, with TRBD1 matching 11 bases. The TCR originated in a female donor with multiple sclerosis, enrolled in a pregnancy study. The sample consisted of CD8+ T cells from peripheral blood mononuclear cells, taken before pregnancy. The CDR3 sequence: CASSITGQGAYEQYF. DNA of the CDR3: TGTGCCAGTAGTATTACAGGACAGGGGGCTTACGAGCAGTACTTC.